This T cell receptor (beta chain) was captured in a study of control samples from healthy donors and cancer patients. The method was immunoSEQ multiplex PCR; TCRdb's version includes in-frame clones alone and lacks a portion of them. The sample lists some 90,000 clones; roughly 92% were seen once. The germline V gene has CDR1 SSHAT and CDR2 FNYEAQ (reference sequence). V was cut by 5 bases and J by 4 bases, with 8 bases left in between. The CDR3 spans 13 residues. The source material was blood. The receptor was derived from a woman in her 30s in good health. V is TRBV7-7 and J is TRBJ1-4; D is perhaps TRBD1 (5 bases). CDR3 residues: CASSRGGNEKLFF. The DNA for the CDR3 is TGTGCCAGCAGCCGGGGGGGTAATGAAAAACTGTTTTTT.